The text below deals with one TCR beta chain. The antigen is undetermined. The record originates from a study of identical twins. Whole-study results and caveats: Cross-sectional statistics underpinned the conclusions; the same donors were not followed.

Unique molecular identifiers were present on the cDNA, which also gained a universal primer site by template switching. TCRdb fed the 5' RACE reads into MiXCR, producing one record per CDR3 protein. This sample carries 1.5 million to 2 million distinct CDR3 sequences, less than 35% of them seen once, and the ten largest clones take about 0.27%. The CDR3 is 16 amino acids. Losses at the gene ends were 0 bases for V and 4 bases for J; bases not matched to a gene: 3. Germline V gene data show CDR1 as SGDLS and CDR2 as YYNGEE. The sequenced material came from cord blood. This chain connects TRBV9 to TRBJ2-1; TRBD2 matches 11 bases. This receptor was obtained from a newborn girl in good health. The chain's CDR3 is CASSVATSGVYNEQFF. The DNA of the CDR3 is TGTGCCAGCAGCGTAGCGACTAGCGGGGTATACAATGAGCAGTTCTTC. Combining the CDR3 with reference TRBV9 and TRBJ2-1 gives the whole variable domain DSGVTQTPKHLITATGQRVTLRCSPRSGDLSVYWYQQSLDQGLQFLIQYYNGEERAKGNILERFSAQQFPDLHSELNLSSLELGDSALYFCASSVATSGVYNEQFFGPGTRLTVL.